A single TCR beta chain is shown here with its context. This sample is drawn from a study of control samples from healthy donors and cancer patients. V was pared by 5 bases and J by 8 bases, with 22 bases between. Germline CDR1 and CDR2: SGHNT and YYREEE (reference sequence). There are 16 residues in the CDR3. This table comes from immunoSEQ multiplex PCR, and its TCRdb copy is limited to in-frame clones, with some not included. The sample totals under 200,000 clones; its top ten clones hold roughly 2%. Sequences were obtained from blood. The sequence was obtained from a woman aged 30 to 39 in good health. The chain employs TRBV5-4 and TRBJ1-4; D remains unclear. CDR3 protein: CASRPGLDAGREKLFF. For the CDR3, the DNA is TGTGCCAGCAGACCTGGGTTGGACGCCGGTCGGGAAAAACTGTTTTTT.